These T cell receptor beta chains were read from a single sample in a study of cytomegalovirus exposure and HLA in healthy donors. TCRdb keeps only in-frame clones here, not all; method: immunoSEQ multiplex PCR. The profile shows roughly 100,000 clones, just over 70% of them singletons. Material: PBMCs. Receptors originate from a boy younger than 18 in good health and CMV-seronegative. Both conserved end residues are part of each CDR3. The order of the fields is clone size, J gene, V gene, D gene, CDR3 DNA, CDR3 protein. The D gene is left open where the match is weak. The size entry is marked missing in some rows and otherwise reads once, few, many or a size class.

clone_size: few; j_call: TRBJ2-7; v_call: TRBV27; d_call: TRBD2; cdr3_nt: TGTGCCAGCAGCAAAGGGATCATAGCGGGAGGCCTCGAGCAGTACTTC; cdr3_aa: CASSKGIIAGGLEQYF
clone_size: .; j_call: TRBJ1-3; v_call: TRBV4-1; d_call: TRBD1; cdr3_nt: TGCGCCAGCCGGGGACAGGCGGTCGTGTCTGGAAACACCATATATTTT; cdr3_aa: CASRGQAVVSGNTIYF
clone_size: .; j_call: TRBJ2-5; v_call: TRBV9; d_call: TRBD2; cdr3_nt: TGTGCCAGCAGCGACCGACTAGCGGGGGCCCTAGAGACCCAGTACTTC; cdr3_aa: CASSDRLAGALETQYF
clone_size: .; j_call: TRBJ2-1; v_call: TRBV6-4; d_call: TRBD1; cdr3_nt: TGTGCCAGCAGTGAGGGGACAGGGGGCTACAATGAGCAGTTCTTC; cdr3_aa: CASSEGTGGYNEQFF
clone_size: .; j_call: TRBJ2-2; v_call: TRBV5-1; d_call: .; cdr3_nt: TGCGCCAGCAGCCCCGGGAATAGCGTCACCGGGGAGCTGTTTTTT; cdr3_aa: CASSPGNSVTGELFF
clone_size: .; j_call: TRBJ1-6; v_call: TRBV27; d_call: .; cdr3_nt: TGTGCCAGCCGACTCTCCTATAATTCACCCCTCCACTTT; cdr3_aa: CASRLSYNSPLHF
clone_size: .; j_call: TRBJ1-4; v_call: TRBV6-6; d_call: .; cdr3_nt: TGTGCCAGCAGTATTGCCGGGAATGAAAAACTGTTTTTT; cdr3_aa: CASSIAGNEKLFF
clone_size: .; j_call: TRBJ2-1; v_call: TRBV9; d_call: .; cdr3_nt: TGTGCCAGCAGCCTGCGGGACTTCAATGAGCAGTTCTTC; cdr3_aa: CASSLRDFNEQFF
clone_size: .; j_call: TRBJ1-5; v_call: TRBV28; d_call: .; cdr3_nt: TGTGCCAGCAGTTGGGGAGGGAATAGCAATCAGCCCCAGCATTTT; cdr3_aa: CASSWGGNSNQPQHF
clone_size: .; j_call: TRBJ2-7; v_call: TRBV2; d_call: TRBD1; cdr3_nt: TGTGCCAGCAGGACAGGGGGCTACGAGCAGTACTTC; cdr3_aa: CASRTGGYEQYF
clone_size: .; j_call: TRBJ1-1; v_call: TRBV30; d_call: .; cdr3_nt: TGTGCCTGGAGCTATGGGAACACTGAAGCTTTCTTT; cdr3_aa: CAWSYGNTEAFF
clone_size: .; j_call: TRBJ1-6; v_call: TRBV6-1; d_call: TRBD1; cdr3_nt: TGTGCCAGCAGTGATAACAGGGGCCAGAATTCACCCCTCCACTTT; cdr3_aa: CASSDNRGQNSPLHF
clone_size: .; j_call: TRBJ2-1; v_call: TRBV30; d_call: .; cdr3_nt: TGTGCCTGGAGTGTCGCAGGGCGACTTTACAATGAGCAGTTCTTC; cdr3_aa: CAWSVAGRLYNEQFF
clone_size: .; j_call: TRBJ2-3; v_call: TRBV5-1; d_call: .; cdr3_nt: TGCGCCAGCAGCTTGGTGGCAGGGACAGATACGCAGTATTTT; cdr3_aa: CASSLVAGTDTQYF
clone_size: .; j_call: TRBJ1-5; v_call: TRBV6-5; d_call: TRBD1; cdr3_nt: TGTGCCAGCAGTTTACGGGACAGGGAGAGCAATCAGCCCCAGCATTTT; cdr3_aa: CASSLRDRESNQPQHF
clone_size: .; j_call: TRBJ2-2; v_call: TRBV9; d_call: .; cdr3_nt: TGTGCCAGCAGCGTCGAGGTGAGCACCGGGGAGCTGTTTTTT; cdr3_aa: CASSVEVSTGELFF
clone_size: .; j_call: TRBJ1-3; v_call: TRBV5-8; d_call: TRBD1; cdr3_nt: TGTGCCAGCAGCTTGGAGCAGGGGGTCTCTGGAAACACCATATATTTT; cdr3_aa: CASSLEQGVSGNTIYF
clone_size: .; j_call: TRBJ2-3; v_call: TRBV7-2; d_call: .; cdr3_nt: TGTGCCAGCCCCCTAGGGAGGTCAGACTCAGATACGCAGTATTTT; cdr3_aa: CASPLGRSDSDTQYF
clone_size: .; j_call: TRBJ1-2; v_call: TRBV27; d_call: .; cdr3_nt: TGTGCCAGCAGTTTATTCGGGCAGGGGAAGCTTTTTGGCTACACCTTC; cdr3_aa: CASSLFGQGKLFGYTF
clone_size: .; j_call: TRBJ1-1; v_call: TRBV27; d_call: TRBD1; cdr3_nt: TGTGCCAGCAGTTTCCGGTGGGACAGGGCCACTGAAGCTTTCTTT; cdr3_aa: CASSFRWDRATEAFF
clone_size: .; j_call: TRBJ2-7; v_call: TRBV20-1; d_call: TRBD2; cdr3_nt: TGCAGTGGTAGCGGGGGCTACGAGCAGTACTTC; cdr3_aa: CSGSGGYEQYF
clone_size: .; j_call: TRBJ2-1; v_call: TRBV27; d_call: .; cdr3_nt: TGTGCCAGCAGTCCCGACTCGAGCTCCTACAATGAGCAGTTCTTC; cdr3_aa: CASSPDSSSYNEQFF
clone_size: .; j_call: TRBJ1-2; v_call: TRBV2; d_call: TRBD1; cdr3_nt: TGTGCCAGCAGTCGACAGGGGGCGGGTGGCTACACCTTC; cdr3_aa: CASSRQGAGGYTF
clone_size: .; j_call: TRBJ1-5; v_call: TRBV7-9; d_call: .; cdr3_nt: TGTGCCAGCAGCTCTAGCGGGCCCCAGCATTTT; cdr3_aa: CASSSSGPQHF
clone_size: .; j_call: TRBJ1-3; v_call: TRBV5-4; d_call: TRBD1; cdr3_nt: TGTGCCAGCAGCTTGGGGGCAGGGGGCTCCCTCTCTGGAAACACCATATATTTT; cdr3_aa: CASSLGAGGSLSGNTIYF
clone_size: .; j_call: TRBJ1-3; v_call: TRBV27; d_call: .; cdr3_nt: TGTGCCAGCAGTCCCGGGACACTCGGAAACACCATATATTTT; cdr3_aa: CASSPGTLGNTIYF
clone_size: .; j_call: TRBJ2-3; v_call: TRBV4-1; d_call: .; cdr3_nt: TGCGCCAGCAGCCAGCCCTTAGGCACAGATACGCAGTATTTT; cdr3_aa: CASSQPLGTDTQYF
clone_size: .; j_call: TRBJ2-7; v_call: TRBV4-3; d_call: .; cdr3_nt: TGCGCCAGCAGCCAACAAACATGGGCATCCAGCTCCTACGAGCAGTACTTC; cdr3_aa: CASSQQTWASSSYEQYF